The TCR beta chain described here comes from a study of response to subunit inactivated influenza vaccine. Notes on the study in general: New T cells are recruited in small numbers by each seasonal influenza vaccination, according to the authors' suggestion.

TCRdb re-derived calls from the RT-PCR reads in MiXCR, one entry per CDR3 protein. Altogether approximately 700,000 distinct CDR3 sequences are present, approximately 15% being singletons, with the ten largest covering 6% to 8%. This clonotype was seen at least ten times. Antigen: not known. Germline V gives CDR1 DFQATT, CDR2 SNEGSKA (reference sequence). This CDR3 region has 14 residues. Trimming cost V 3 bases and J 2 bases, with 14 bases left between them. J is TRBJ2-7 and V is TRBV20-1; D could derive from TRBD1 or TRBD2 (5 bases each). This sequence originates from a man aged 50-60 years who received an inactivated influenza vaccine. Material: PBMCs from blood, obtained 14 to 15 days before vaccination. Here the CDR3 DNA reads TGCAGTGCTAGTACCCCGGGGCAGCCCTACGAGCAGTACTTC. Translation: CSASTPGQPYEQYF.